Listed here are 31 T cell receptor beta chains from one sample, sequenced in a study of T cells after posttransplantation cyclophosphamide. Clones were sequenced by immunoSEQ multiplex PCR, and TCRdb holds only the in-frame ones, with some missing. The specimen has some 31,000 clones, none found just once. What was sequenced was PBMCs. Receptors were obtained from a woman in her thirties in good health and a related stem cell transplant donor.

This clone was seen ten or more times. At one end the junction does not follow the germline gene, possibly because of a read error. This chain connects TRBV6-6 to TRBJ2-5, with 7 positions matching TRBD1. CDR1 and CDR2 (germline): MNHNY, SVGAGI (reference sequence). The CDR3 consists of 14 residues. Written as DNA, the CDR3 is TGTGCCAGCAGTTACTCGAAGGTAACGGACAGGAGGCACTTC. This encodes CASSYSKVTDRRHF.

This clone was counted at least ten times. The chain employs TRBV6-2 or TRBV6-3 and TRBJ2-7; TRBD1 agrees at 8 bases. The CDR3 totals 14 residues. Germline-derived CDR1 and CDR2 are MNHEY and SVGEGT. The ends lost 6 bases at V and 2 bases at J; junction bases unmatched: 6. DNA for the CDR3: TGTGCCAGCAGACAGGGGGTAGGAACCTACGAGCAGTACTTC. Translation gives CASRQGVGTYEQYF.

There are a few counts of this clone. The chain employs TRBV5-1 and TRBJ2-3, with TRBD2 as a possible D gene (6 bases). V lost 0 bases to trimming and J lost 2 bases, with 13 bases between them. The CDR3 is 16 amino acids. Germline loops: CDR1 SGHRS, CDR2 YFSETQ. CDR3 in DNA: TGCGCCAGCAGCTTGGATTCCGGCGGGATCACAGATACGCAGTATTTT. Translation: CASSLDSGGITDTQYF.

This clone showed up many times. The genes are TRBV19 and TRBJ1-5; TRBD1 aligns across 8 bases. Germline V gene sequence: CDR1 LNHDA, CDR2 SQIVND (reference sequence). The CDR3 runs 18 residues. Trimming took 5 bases from V and 0 from J; bases not matched to a gene: 12. The CDR3 DNA is TGTGCCAGTAGTCTGGAATCCACAGGGGGATATAGCAATCAGCCCCAGCATTTT. Amino acids: CASSLESTGGYSNQPQHF.

This CDR3 reads CASSLDPDLAGANQETQYF. Written as DNA, the CDR3 is TGTGCCAGCAGCTTAGATCCGGATCTAGCGGGGGCCAACCAAGAGACCCAGTACTTC. V is TRBV11-3 and J is TRBJ2-5; TRBD2 aligns across 10 bases. The CDR3 contains 19 residues. The V segment lost 0 bases and the J segment 0 bases; nucleotides outside the gene matches: 10. Germline V gives CDR1 SGHNT, CDR2 YENEEA.

The sample holds many counts of this clone. CDR3: CASSTGGQGRYGYTF. The CDR3 DNA is TGTGCCAGTAGTACGGGAGGACAGGGAAGGTATGGCTACACCTTC. The chain joins TRBV19 to TRBJ1-2; 8 nucleotides agree with TRBD1. The germline V gene encodes CDR1 LNHDA and CDR2 SQIVND (reference sequence). Losses at the gene ends were 4 bases for V and 5 bases for J; bases not matched to a gene: 9. The CDR3 consists of 15 residues.

This clone was detected many times. The chain links TRBV27 to TRBJ2-7, with D perhaps TRBD1 (5 bases). The V and J ends lost 4 bases and 2 bases respectively, with 12 bases between them. CDR3 size: 14 residues. CDR1 MNHEY and CDR2 SMNVEV come from the germline V gene (reference sequence). The CDR3 DNA is TGTGCCAGCAGTTCCCAGCAGGGCCCCTACGAGCAGTACTTC. Encoded protein: CASSSQQGPYEQYF.

In its sample, this clone was seen a few times. The chain carries TRBV9 and TRBJ2-1, with 8 bases aligning to TRBD2. The CDR3 runs 16 residues. V lost 3 bases and J lost 5; bases outside the gene matches: 10. Germline CDR1 reads SGDLS; CDR2 reads YYNGEE. In DNA form, the CDR3 reads TGTGCCAGCAGCGCCGAGTGGCGGGGGGATGACAATGAGCAGTTCTTC. Translation gives CASSAEWRGDDNEQFF.

This clone was observed many times. CDR3 sequence: CASSPILSYGYTF. As DNA, the CDR3 is TGTGCCAGCAGTCCGATACTCTCGTATGGCTACACCTTC. This chain uses TRBV7-2 with TRBJ1-2; D is uncertain. The CDR3 has 13 amino acids. Per the germline V gene, CDR1 is SGHTA and CDR2 is FQGNSA. Trimming removed 6 bases at V and 5 bases at J, with 13 bases between.

This clone was observed at least ten times. The chain combines TRBV7-2 with TRBJ2-7; TRBD1 agrees at 11 bases. The CDR3 is made up of 14 amino acids. Losses at the gene ends were 5 bases for V and 5 bases for J; bases not matched to a gene: 5. Looked up from germline, CDR1 is SGHTA and CDR2 is FQGNSA. The CDR3 here is CASSHGQGANEQYF. CDR3 nucleotide sequence: TGTGCCAGCAGCCACGGACAGGGGGCGAACGAGCAGTACTTC. Filled out from reference TRBV7-2 and TRBJ2-7, the complete variable domain reads GAGVSQSPSNKVTEKGKDVELRCDPISGHTALYWYRQSLGQGLEFLIYFQGNSAPDKSGLPSDRFSAERTGGSVSTLTIQRTQQEDSAVYLCASSHGQGANEQYFGPGTRLTVT.

This clone was detected ten times or more. The genes are TRBV4-3 and TRBJ2-1; 9 nucleotides line up with TRBD2. The CDR3 has 18 amino acids. V shed 0 bases, J shed 0 bases, and the junction held 6 bases outside the gene matches. Germline CDR1 reads LGHNA; CDR2 reads YSLEER. CDR3 nucleotide sequence: TGCGCCAGCAGCCAAGACCCAGGCGGGGGGGTCTCCTACAATGAGCAGTTCTTC. This gives the protein CASSQDPGGGVSYNEQFF.

In its sample, this clone was seen many times. The V and J genes are TRBV18 and TRBJ1-1; no definite D call. The V gene lost 6 bases and the J gene lost 1 base, with 9 bases spanning the gap. Looked up from germline, CDR1 is KGHSH and CDR2 is LQKENI. The CDR3 runs 13 residues. Written as DNA, the CDR3 is TGTGCCAGCTCTCCCTATGGGAACACTGAAGCTTTCTTT. This encodes CASSPYGNTEAFF.

There are many counts of this clone. The rearrangement links TRBV11-2 to TRBJ2-3; D is perhaps TRBD1 (6 bases). Per the germline V gene, CDR1 is SGHAT and CDR2 is FQNNGV. CDR3 length: 15 amino acids. V lost 1 base and J lost 2, with 10 bases in between. Written as DNA, the CDR3 is TGTGCCAGCAGCTTAGGAGGGGGACACACAGATACGCAGTATTTT. Translation: CASSLGGGHTDTQYF.

This clone showed up just a few times. The CDR3 does not close with the conserved phenylalanine or tryptophan, likely indicating a read error. The DNA is left out, because the CDR3 cannot be placed on it with certainty; the CDR3 is given as TCRdb lists it. The chain employs TRBV4-1 and TRBJ2-4; the table assigns TRBD1, which was not confirmed against the DNA. Germline assignment: CDR1 MGHRA and CDR2 YSYEKL. 13 amino acids form the CDR3, both terminal residues included. The chain's CDR3 is CASSQDTGAGIWL.

In its sample, this clone was seen many times. The gene calls are TRBV6-4 and TRBJ2-6, with D maybe TRBD1 (5 bases). This CDR3 has 16 amino acids. Trimming cost V 4 bases and J 0 bases, with 10 bases left between them. CDR1 is MRHNA, CDR2 SNTAGT, per germline. CDR3 bases: TGTGCCAGCAGTGCATTCGACAGCTCTGGGGCCAACGTCCTGACTTTC. Translation: CASSAFDSSGANVLTF.

This clone was seen many times. The gene calls are TRBV13 and TRBJ2-1, with 9 bases aligning to TRBD2. The CDR3 has 15 amino acids. V shed 4 bases and J 8 bases; nucleotides not matched to a gene: 9. CDR1 is PRHDT, CDR2 FYEKMQ, per germline (reference sequence). CDR3 in amino acids: CASSWVAGVTYEQFF. CDR3 nucleotide sequence: TGTGCCAGCAGCTGGGTAGCGGGAGTTACATATGAGCAGTTCTTC.

This clone was recorded many times. This chain connects TRBV7-2 to TRBJ2-2; 7 nucleotides agree with TRBD1. The germline V gene encodes CDR1 SGHTA and CDR2 FQGNSA. V shed 1 base, J shed 6 bases, and the junction held 2 bases outside the gene matches. The CDR3 runs 14 residues. The CDR3 here is CASSLVTGSGELFF. The CDR3 DNA is TGTGCCAGCAGCTTAGTGACAGGGTCCGGGGAGCTGTTTTTT.

This clone was observed many times. The V and J genes are TRBV28 and TRBJ2-7, with D unresolved. The CDR3 runs to 13 residues. The germline V gene encodes CDR1 MDHEN and CDR2 SYDVKM. Trimming pared 5 bases from V and 6 bases from J, leaving 14 bases between. The CDR3 sequence: CASSPLLVPEQYF. The CDR3 coding sequence is TGTGCCAGCAGTCCGCTTTTAGTACCCGAGCAGTACTTC.

Ten or more counts support this clone. The gene calls are TRBV2 and TRBJ2-4, with 7 nucleotides matching TRBD1. The CDR3 is 13 residues long. Germline assignment: CDR1 SNHLY and CDR2 FYNNEI. Losses at the gene ends were 7 bases for V and 6 bases for J; bases not matched to a gene: 6. The CDR3 DNA is TGTGCCAGCACCGAGGGGGACAGAAACATTCAGTACTTC. As protein: CASTEGDRNIQYF.

This clone is judged medium-sized. The V gene is TRBV10-3, the J gene TRBJ1-6; no reliable D call. This CDR3 is built from 15 residues. Germline V gene data show CDR1 as ENHRY and CDR2 as SYGVKD. V was shortened by 0 bases and J by 7 bases, with 10 bases between the two germline ends. The CDR3 here is CAISESTVLNSPLHF. The CDR3 coding sequence is TGTGCCATCAGTGAGTCAACAGTTTTGAATTCACCCCTCCACTTT.

This clone was counted many times. The rearrangement joins TRBV11-3 to TRBJ2-2; D may be TRBD2 (7 bases). The CDR3 consists of 13 residues. Per germline, CDR1 SGHNT and CDR2 YENEEA. Deletions cut 6 bases from V and 6 bases from J, with 11 bases between. The CDR3 region is CASRRGRAGELFF. As DNA, the CDR3 is TGTGCCAGCAGGCGGGGGCGCGCCGGGGAGCTGTTTTTT.

This clone was counted at least ten times. This rearrangement joins TRBV7-9 to TRBJ1-6; D possibly corresponds to TRBD1 (6 bases). The CDR3 is made up of 15 amino acids. V was clipped by 1 base and J by 9 bases, with 13 bases between them. Germline lookup yields CDR1 SEHNR and CDR2 FQNEAQ (reference sequence). The DNA of the CDR3 is TGTGCCAGCAGCTTAGGGCAGGGGCCTTTTTCACCCCTCCACTTT. Residues: CASSLGQGPFSPLHF.

V and J are TRBV7-2 and TRBJ2-3, with D possibly being TRBD1 (5 bases). The CDR3 sequence is 15 residues long. Germline V gene sequence: CDR1 SGHTA, CDR2 FQGNSA. V lost 4 bases to trimming and J lost 0 bases, with 11 bases between them. The CDR3 DNA reads as TGTGCCAGCAGCTCCCAGGGCCTAAGCACAGATACGCAGTATTTT. It is translated as CASSSQGLSTDTQYF.

This clone was counted between two and nine times. The chain employs TRBV11-2 and TRBJ2-5; 9 bases map to TRBD2. The ends lost 5 bases at V and 2 bases at J; junction bases unmatched: 15. Germline CDR1 and CDR2: SGHAT and FQNNGV. The CDR3 runs 18 residues. The CDR3 protein is CASSPTSAGGPRQETQYF. Written as DNA, the CDR3 is TGTGCCAGCAGCCCCACCTCGGCGGGGGGGCCTCGGCAAGAGACCCAGTACTTC.

The chain employs TRBV5-1 and TRBJ2-6; TRBD1 is a possible D gene (5 bases). The germline V gene encodes CDR1 SGHRS and CDR2 YFSETQ. CDR3 size: 17 residues. With 5 bases removed from V and 4 bases from J, the gap between germline ends came to 19 bases. The CDR3 sequence: CASRPTPQGSGANVLTF. The CDR3 DNA sequence: TGCGCCAGCAGACCTACTCCGCAGGGTTCCGGGGCCAACGTCCTGACTTTC.

The genes are TRBV6-1 and TRBJ2-3; 12 bases fit TRBD2. The CDR3 is 15 amino acids. CDR1 MNHNS and CDR2 SASEGT come from the germline V gene. Trimming cost V 4 bases and J 1 base; bases outside gene matches: 0. The CDR3 DNA sequence: TGTGCCAGCAGTGGACTAGCGGGGGGCACAGATACGCAGTATTTT. Its translation is CASSGLAGGTDTQYF.

This clone appeared a few times. This chain joins TRBV9 and TRBJ2-2, with 8 bases matching TRBD1. With 3 bases clipped from V and 3 bases from J, the junction kept 4 bases outside the gene matches. The V gene's germline CDR1 is SGDLS and CDR2 YYNGEE. The CDR3 sequence is 15 residues long. The CDR3 nucleotides are TGTGCCAGCAGCGGCACAGGGGGATACACCGGGGAGCTGTTTTTT. It specifies CASSGTGGYTGELFF.

This clone was observed many times. This chain joins TRBV6-5 and TRBJ1-6, with 7 bases matching TRBD1. The junction had 7 bases not matched to a gene; V was cut back by 5 bases and J by 6 bases. Per the germline V gene, CDR1 is MNHEY and CDR2 is SVGAGI. This CDR3 has 15 residues. The chain's CDR3 is CASSLGTVTNSPLHF. CDR3 DNA sequence: TGTGCCAGCAGTCTCGGGACAGTGACTAATTCACCCCTCCACTTT.

The table lists this clone with a few counts. The gene calls are TRBV5-1 and TRBJ2-1; 10 bases line up with TRBD1. This CDR3 has 15 amino acids. The J segment lost 12 bases and the V segment lost 5 bases, leaving 14 bases of the junction unmatched. The germline V gene has CDR1 SGHRS and CDR2 YFSETQ. The CDR3 region has the DNA TGCGCCAGCAGGGCAGGGACAGGGGACGGGGAATCGCAGTTCTTC. Amino acid sequence: CASRAGTGDGESQFF.

This clone was found many times. This sequence joins TRBV6-4 and TRBJ2-3; the D gene is possibly TRBD2 (7 bases). Trimming left V 4 bases short and J 4 bases short, with 15 bases between. CDR1 MRHNA and CDR2 SNTAGT come from the germline V gene. The CDR3 has 15 amino acids. CDR3 residues: CASSAASGGADTQYF. CDR3 sequence (DNA): TGTGCCAGCAGTGCGGCGTCGGGGGGCGCAGATACGCAGTATTTT.

There are many counts of this clone. The V gene is TRBV19, the J gene TRBJ1-3; D is undetermined. With 3 bases removed from V and 3 bases from J, the gap between germline ends came to 9 bases. The CDR3 loop spans 14 amino acids. Germline values: CDR1 LNHDA, CDR2 SQIVND (reference sequence). DNA for the CDR3: TGTGCCAGTAGTATTGGGCAGCTTGGAAACACCATATATTTT. Translation gives CASSIGQLGNTIYF.